The 27 T cell receptor beta chains below were found in one sample sequenced in a study of radiotherapy plus CTLA-4 blockade in lung cancer. Sequencing was performed with immunoSEQ multiplex PCR; in TCRdb, only in-frame clones are kept and a portion is missing. The data hold about 14,000 clones, with more than 75% observed a single time. The source was peripheral blood, collected from a patient treated with radiotherapy plus ipilimumab. Receptors originate from a human donor with non-small cell lung cancer that progressed on radiotherapy plus ipilimumab. Some clones in this sample may be carry-over from other donors' samples.

The gene calls are TRBV5-1 and TRBJ2-7, with TRBD2 matching over 10 bases. Germline CDR1 and CDR2: SGHRS and YFSETQ. With V trimmed by 4 bases and J by 3 bases, 10 bases remained unmatched. There are 16 residues in the CDR3. CDR3 protein: CASSRIAGGYSYEQYF. The CDR3 region has the DNA TGCGCCAGCAGCCGGATAGCGGGAGGCTATAGCTACGAGCAGTACTTC.

The chain is built from TRBV11-2 and TRBJ1-2; D call uncertain. Germline-derived CDR1 and CDR2 are SGHAT and FQNNGV. V shed 4 bases and J shed 7 bases, with 19 bases lying between them. The CDR3 sequence is 15 residues long. The CDR3 coding sequence is TGTGCCAGCAGCTCCTCCGGTGTATGGGCTATTGGCTACACCTTC. This gives the protein CASSSSGVWAIGYTF.

The J gene is TRBJ2-7, the V gene TRBV7-2, with 7 bases fitting TRBD2. The CDR3 has 13 residues. CDR1 and CDR2 (germline): SGHTA, FQGNSA. J was trimmed by 3 bases and V by 5 bases; bases with no gene match: 4. The CDR3 sequence is CASSEKRGYEQYF. In DNA form, the CDR3 reads TGTGCCAGCAGCGAGAAGCGGGGCTACGAGCAGTACTTC.

This sequence joins TRBV5-6 and TRBJ2-1; the D gene is possibly TRBD2 (6 bases). V lost 0 bases, J lost 13 bases, and 11 bases lay in between. Germline loops: CDR1 SGHDT, CDR2 YYEEEE. CDR3 size: 12 residues. CDR3 in amino acids: CASSLEEGTQFF. Here the CDR3 DNA reads TGTGCCAGCAGCTTGGAAGAAGGGACTCAGTTCTTC.

V and J are TRBV9 and TRBJ1-6; possibly TRBD1 for D (5 bases). V was cut by 4 bases and J by 10 bases, with 18 bases left in between. CDR1 is SGDLS and CDR2 is YYNGEE in the germline V gene. CDR3 length equals 15 residues. CDR3 protein: CASSPDPGRGSPLHF. DNA of the CDR3: TGTGCCAGCAGCCCGGACCCCGGGCGGGGGTCACCCCTCCACTTT.

The chain joins TRBV5-4 to TRBJ2-5; a possible D gene is TRBD1 (6 bases). Germline-derived CDR1 and CDR2 are SGHNT and YYREEE (reference sequence). The CDR3 sequence is 14 residues long. V lost 3 bases and J 2 bases, leaving 11 bases between the germline ends. The CDR3 nucleotides are TGTGCCAGCAGCTGGGACACCTTTCAAGAGACCCAGTACTTC. This encodes CASSWDTFQETQYF.

The V gene is TRBV10-3, the J gene TRBJ2-7, with no clear D. This CDR3 contains 12 residues. The V end lost 3 bases, the J end lost 2 bases, and 5 bases lay between the germline ends. Germline V gene data show CDR1 as ENHRY and CDR2 as SYGVKD. This CDR3 is CAISDQAYEQYF. The CDR3 DNA is TGTGCCATCAGTGATCAGGCCTACGAGCAGTACTTC.

The chain joins TRBV29-1 to TRBJ1-2; TRBD1 matches at 8 bases. Trimming took 6 bases from V and 4 from J; bases not matched to a gene: 7. Germline V gene data show CDR1 as SQVTM and CDR2 as ANQGSEA. The CDR3 loop spans 13 amino acids. CDR3 in amino acids: CSVNGQGGYGYTF. The CDR3 DNA reads as TGCAGCGTGAACGGACAGGGCGGCTATGGCTACACCTTC.

The CDR3 nucleotides are TGTGCCACCAGCAGAGCCGGACTTACCTACGAGCAGTACTTC. Residues: CATSRAGLTYEQYF. This chain links TRBV15 with TRBJ2-7; TRBD2 is a possible D gene (5 bases). V gave up 1 base and J gave up 2 bases, with 9 bases separating them. CDR1 LNHNV and CDR2 YYDKDF come from the germline V gene (reference sequence). The CDR3 sequence is 14 residues long.

V gene TRBV5-1 combines with J gene TRBJ1-4; tentative D call: TRBD1 (5 bases). CDR1 and CDR2 from the germline V gene are SGHRS and YFSETQ. The CDR3 is made up of 14 amino acids. V was clipped by 3 bases and J by 4 bases, with 10 bases between them. CDR3 in amino acids: CASSSDRNNEKLFF. The CDR3 DNA is TGCGCCAGCAGCTCAGACAGAAATAATGAAAAACTGTTTTTT.

This clone was detected once. The V and J genes are TRBV7-8 and TRBJ2-7; 8 bases align to TRBD2. CDR1 and CDR2 from the germline V gene are SGHVS and FQNEAQ. This CDR3 has 16 residues. V shed 0 bases, J shed 3 bases, and the junction held 7 bases outside the gene matches. In nucleotides, the CDR3 is TGTGCCAGCAGCTTAGCGAGGTTAGCGGGATACTACGAGCAGTACTTC. It yields the protein CASSLARLAGYYEQYF.

This clone was detected only a few times. This chain joins TRBV2 and TRBJ1-5; 12 nucleotides match TRBD1. The CDR3 covers 15 residues. Germline lookup yields CDR1 SNHLY and CDR2 FYNNEI. V gave up 5 bases and J gave up 6 bases; unmatched junction bases: 5. CDR3 residues: CASSPGTGGGQPQHF. The CDR3 DNA is TGTGCCAGCAGTCCCGGGACAGGGGGCGGTCAGCCCCAGCATTTT.

The J gene is TRBJ1-2, the V gene TRBV15; possibly TRBD1 for D (6 bases). CDR3 length: 16 residues. V lost 1 base and J 7 bases, leaving 19 bases between the germline ends. Germline V gives CDR1 LNHNV, CDR2 YYDKDF (reference sequence). The CDR3, as DNA: TGTGCCACCAGCAGAGTTTCCGGGACACGACGAAGTGGCTACACCTTC. Translated, it gives CATSRVSGTRRSGYTF.

V usage is TRBV7-9 and J usage is TRBJ2-5; TRBD1 matches at 7 bases. Per the germline V gene, CDR1 is SEHNR and CDR2 is FQNEAQ (reference sequence). The CDR3 totals 14 residues. The ends lost 5 bases at V and 1 base at J; junction bases unmatched: 4. Here the CDR3 DNA reads TGTGCCAGCAGCACAGGGGCCTTCCAAGAGACCCAGTACTTC. Protein sequence: CASSTGAFQETQYF.

V is TRBV15 and J is TRBJ1-6; 12 bases agree with TRBD1. The junction had 3 bases not matched to a gene; V was cut back by 6 bases and J by 6 bases. Germline V gene lookup returns CDR1 LNHNV and CDR2 YYDKDF (reference sequence). This CDR3 contains 15 residues. For the CDR3, the DNA is TGTGCCACCAGGGGACAGGGGGCGCGTAATTCACCCCTCCACTTT. It codes for CATRGQGARNSPLHF.

The gene calls are TRBV4-1 and TRBJ2-4; 9 bases are a match to TRBD1. The CDR3 runs 15 residues. Per the germline V gene, CDR1 is MGHRA and CDR2 is YSYEKL. V was pared by 3 bases and J by 9 bases, with 9 bases of the junction left unmatched. The CDR3 sequence is CASSQRTDRGGIQYF. The CDR3 region has the DNA TGCGCCAGCAGCCAGAGGACGGACAGGGGTGGCATTCAGTACTTC.

The chain carries TRBV9 and TRBJ2-7; 10 bases match TRBD1. J lost 4 bases, V lost 3 bases, and 7 bases had no gene match. There are 15 residues in the CDR3. Germline loops: CDR1 SGDLS, CDR2 YYNGEE. The CDR3 region is CASSASTGGVYEQYF. In DNA, the CDR3 is TGTGCCAGCAGCGCCTCGACAGGGGGCGTATACGAGCAGTACTTC.

This chain joins TRBV4-1 and TRBJ2-6; 8 bases map to TRBD1. In germline, CDR1 is MGHRA, CDR2 YSYEKL. V shed 4 bases and J 3 bases; nucleotides not matched to a gene: 11. This CDR3 spans 18 amino acids. In DNA form, the CDR3 reads TGCGCCAGCAGCCGCGGACAGGGAACAAGTTTTGGGGCCAACGTCCTGACTTTC. Its translation is CASSRGQGTSFGANVLTF.

V and J are TRBV5-1 and TRBJ1-1; D unclear. The germline V and J ends were trimmed by 0 bases and 2 bases, with 5 bases remaining between them. Germline CDR1 and CDR2: SGHRS and YFSETQ. The CDR3 is 13 amino acids. CDR3 in amino acids: CASSLAVNTEAFF. In DNA form, the CDR3 reads TGCGCCAGCAGCTTGGCAGTCAACACTGAAGCTTTCTTT.

The CDR3 reads CAWNPGTGYNSPLHF. The CDR3 DNA follows: TGTGCCTGGAATCCCGGGACAGGGTATAATTCACCCCTCCACTTT. This chain connects TRBV30 to TRBJ1-6; 9 bases line up with TRBD1. The V gene end was trimmed by 4 bases and the J gene end by 4 bases; junction bases not matched to a gene: 5. The CDR3 contains 15 residues. CDR1 and CDR2 from the germline V gene are GTSNPN and SVGIG (reference sequence).

The DNA of the CDR3 is TGCGCCAGCAGCTTGGATCCAGCGGGAGTTGAAGAGACCCAGTACTTC. It specifies CASSLDPAGVEETQYF. The chain links TRBV5-1 to TRBJ2-5; 8 nucleotides line up with TRBD2. The germline gives CDR1 SGHRS, CDR2 YFSETQ. V lost 0 bases to trimming and J lost 3 bases; unmatched junction nucleotides: 7. The length of the CDR3 is 16 residues. The variable domain in full, completed from reference TRBV5-1 and TRBJ2-5, reads KAGVTQTPRYLIKTRGQQVTLSCSPISGHRSVSWYQQTPGQGLQFLFEYFSETQRNKGNFPGRFSGRQFSNSRSEMNVSTLELGDSALYLCASSLDPAGVEETQYFGPGTRLLVL.

The J gene is TRBJ2-7, the V gene TRBV4-1, with D possibly matching TRBD1 (6 bases). Trimming stripped 1 base from V and 5 bases from J, with 6 bases between. Germline lookup yields CDR1 MGHRA and CDR2 YSYEKL. The CDR3 loop spans 12 amino acids. Here the CDR3 reads CASSQAGDEQYF. Written as DNA, the CDR3 is TGCGCCAGCAGCCAAGCAGGGGACGAGCAGTACTTC.

The rearrangement joins TRBV6-5 to TRBJ2-7; D possibly corresponds to TRBD2 (6 bases). This CDR3 has 15 residues. V was trimmed by 5 bases and J by 2 bases, leaving 16 bases between them. CDR1 and CDR2 (germline): MNHEY, SVGAGI. CDR3: CASSRKMGLPYEQYF. The CDR3 DNA sequence: TGTGCCAGCAGTCGAAAGATGGGACTTCCCTACGAGCAGTACTTC.

This chain joins TRBV6-4 and TRBJ2-1, with 8 nucleotides matching TRBD2. The CDR3 has 14 residues. The V segment lost 2 bases and the J segment 8 bases; nucleotides outside the gene matches: 5. Germline CDR1 reads MRHNA; CDR2 reads SNTAGT. CDR3 sequence: CASSDIRGGHEQFF. In DNA form, the CDR3 reads TGTGCCAGCAGTGACATTCGCGGGGGGCATGAGCAGTTCTTC.

The CDR3 coding sequence is TGCGCCAGCAGCTTGGAACAGGCTTCTGGAAACACCATATATTTT. It codes for CASSLEQASGNTIYF. V usage is TRBV5-1 and J usage is TRBJ1-3; maybe TRBD1 (5 bases). V was cut by 0 bases and J by 1 base, with 8 bases left in between. The CDR3 contains 15 residues. The germline gives CDR1 SGHRS, CDR2 YFSETQ.

The chain carries TRBV27 and TRBJ1-1, with TRBD1 matching over 8 bases. Germline-derived CDR1 and CDR2 are MNHEY and SMNVEV (reference sequence). Losses at the gene ends were 0 bases for V and 1 base for J; bases not matched to a gene: 4. The length of the CDR3 is 16 residues. CDR3 sequence reads: CASSLSQGARNTEAFF. The CDR3 nucleotides read TGTGCCAGCAGTTTATCCCAGGGGGCTCGGAACACTGAAGCTTTCTTT.

This rearrangement joins TRBV4-3 to TRBJ2-7; possible D gene TRBD1, 5 bases. The CDR3 is made up of 15 amino acids. Trimming took off 0 bases at V and 1 base at J, with 10 bases between the two ends. Germline CDR1 LGHNA, CDR2 YSLEER. The DNA for the CDR3 is TGCGCCAGCAGCCAAGATCCCAGGGTATCCTACGAGCAGTACTTC. It codes for CASSQDPRVSYEQYF.